These 5 T cell receptor beta chains share one sample of origin, sequenced in a study of blood T cells in healthy people across ages (dated by TCRdb to between 2014 and 2017). Libraries came from 5' RACE. These reads were obtained on an Illumina HiSeq 2500. A second PCR of about 6 to 12 cycles was run with a J-beta primer mix and a sample-barcoded 5' primer. The public sequencing data were trimmed at Q25 with fastp and processed into clonotypes with MiXCR by TCRdb, which kept only in-frame beta chains. Each entry is one CDR3 protein sequence, shown with its most common DNA and genes. In this sample the table shows under 2 million distinct CDR3 sequences, around 35% of which occur a single time. In total, the top ten clones hold 11% of the sample. The sample was blood. These receptors all come from a woman aged 25 to 45 in good health.

This chain joins TRBV6-1 and TRBJ2-6, with 8 bases fitting TRBD1. This CDR3 has 17 amino acids. CDR1 MNHNS and CDR2 SASEGT come from the germline V gene. V lost 6 bases to trimming and J lost 0 bases; unmatched junction nucleotides: 7. Written as DNA, the CDR3 is TGTGCCAGCAGACTCCGCGGGACAGGCTCTGGGGCCAACGTCCTGACTTTC. Amino acids: CASRLRGTGSGANVLTF.

With respect to this clonotype: A much larger clone sits a single nucleotide away, making a read error possible. The rearrangement uses TRBV29-1 and TRBJ2-4; 7 bases map to TRBD2. CDR3 length: 16 residues. CDR1 and CDR2 (germline): SQVTM, ANQGSEA. V shed 7 bases and J 2 bases; nucleotides not matched to a gene: 14. The CDR3 loop reads CSGSAGGMMTKNIQYF. CDR3 nucleotides: TGCAGCGGATCCGCCGGGGGGATGATGACCAAAAACATTCAGTACTTC.

Many counts were recorded for this clonotype. This sequence joins TRBV7-8 and TRBJ2-3; 7 bases are a match to TRBD2. CDR3 size: 15 residues. V was pared by 5 bases and J by 2 bases, with 7 bases of the junction left unmatched. CDR1 is SGHVS, CDR2 FQNEAQ, per germline. This chain's CDR3 is CASSPSSGYTDTQYF. The CDR3 DNA sequence: TGTGCCAGCAGCCCATCTAGCGGCTACACAGATACGCAGTATTTT.

In its sample, this clonotype was seen many times. The rearrangement joins TRBV10-3 to TRBJ2-5; D is undetermined. This CDR3 is 13 amino acids long. Trimming removed 8 bases from V and 4 bases from J, with 14 bases in between. The germline V gene encodes CDR1 ENHRY and CDR2 SYGVKD. The CDR3 region is CAIGWTPVETQYF. DNA of the CDR3: TGTGCCATCGGCTGGACCCCCGTAGAGACCCAGTACTTC.

The chain combines TRBV5-1 with TRBJ2-1, with a tentative D call TRBD2 (6 bases). The CDR3 is made up of 16 amino acids. Trimming shortened V by 4 bases and J by 8 bases, and 22 bases separated the two germline ends. Germline loops: CDR1 SGHRS, CDR2 YFSETQ. CDR3 DNA: TGCGCCAGCAGCCGGGGACTTAGTGGGACCTTCTATGAGCAGTTCTTC. Its translation: CASSRGLSGTFYEQFF.